The 31 T cell receptor beta chains reported below all come from one sample, sequenced in a study of blood T cell repertoires in COVID-19. This table comes from immunoSEQ multiplex PCR, and its TCRdb copy is limited to in-frame clones, with some not included. The sample has roughly 570,000 clones; about 89% are singletons. Sequencing was carried out using peripheral blood. These receptors all come from a woman between 50 and 59 years old with COVID-19, enrolled during active disease.

CDR3 sequence: CASSLALQGTVEQYF. The CDR3, as DNA: TGTGCCAGCAGTTTAGCCCTACAAGGGACAGTCGAGCAGTACTTC. The V gene is TRBV28, the J gene TRBJ2-7, with 7 bases aligning to TRBD1. V shed 2 bases, J shed 6 bases, and the junction held 10 bases outside the gene matches. CDR3 length: 15 residues. Per germline, CDR1 MDHEN and CDR2 SYDVKM.

This chain links TRBV4-2 with TRBJ1-5; TRBD1 matches at 9 bases. CDR1 LGHNA and CDR2 YNFKEQ come from the germline V gene. V trimming: 3 bases; J trimming: 7 bases; junction bases outside the gene matches: 7. The CDR3 covers 15 residues. The CDR3 is CASSQDRGDRQPQHF. The CDR3 DNA reads TGTGCCAGCAGCCAGGACAGGGGCGACCGGCAGCCCCAGCATTTT.

This clone was observed once. The chain recombines TRBV29-1 with TRBJ2-3, with a possible D match to TRBD1 (6 bases). The germline V gene has CDR1 SQVTM and CDR2 ANQGSEA. This CDR3 spans 12 amino acids. V gave up 7 bases and J gave up 0 bases, with 8 bases separating them. The CDR3 protein is CSATGSTDTQYF. In DNA, the CDR3 is TGCAGCGCCACAGGGAGCACAGATACGCAGTATTTT.

The chain combines TRBV24-1 with TRBJ1-2; 10 nucleotides match TRBD1. CDR3 length: 15 amino acids. Germline CDR1 KGHDR, CDR2 SFDVKD. V dropped 7 bases and J dropped 1; count of bases not matched to a gene: 5. CDR3 nucleotides: TGTGCCACCAGGGGGACAGGGGCTAATAACTATGGCTACACCTTC. Translated, it gives CATRGTGANNYGYTF.

This chain connects TRBV5-1 to TRBJ2-3, with 8 bases matching TRBD2. CDR1 is SGHRS and CDR2 is YFSETQ in the germline V gene. The trim removed 9 bases at V and 1 base at J, leaving 10 bases unmatched. The CDR3 has 15 residues. This chain's CDR3 is CATAPGGSGTDTQYF. The CDR3, as DNA: TGCGCCACGGCCCCGGGGGGGTCGGGCACAGATACGCAGTATTTT.

This clone was picked up one time. This chain joins TRBV5-4 and TRBJ2-7; D gene unclear. V lost 0 bases and J 1 base, leaving 8 bases between the germline ends. The CDR3 loop spans 14 amino acids. Germline V gene lookup returns CDR1 SGHNT and CDR2 YYREEE (reference sequence). The CDR3 loop is CASSLVYNSYEQYF. The CDR3 DNA is TGTGCCAGCAGCTTGGTTTATAATTCCTACGAGCAGTACTTC.

The rearrangement joins TRBV4-2 to TRBJ2-3, with 10 nucleotides matching TRBD2. Per germline, CDR1 LGHNA and CDR2 YNFKEQ. The CDR3 loop spans 17 amino acids. Unmatched junction bases numbered 7, after V lost 0 bases and J lost 4 bases. In DNA, the CDR3 is TGTGCCAGCAGCCAAGATGTCTCTAGCGGGGGCCCAGATACGCAGTATTTT. The encoded protein is CASSQDVSSGGPDTQYF.

The rearrangement joins TRBV20-1 to TRBJ2-7; a possible D gene is TRBD1 (5 bases). The V gene's germline CDR1 is DFQATT and CDR2 SNEGSKA (reference sequence). This CDR3 contains 15 residues. Trimming stripped 3 bases from V and 1 base from J, with 16 bases between. This CDR3 reads CSASSLTAGSYEQYF. For the CDR3, the DNA is TGCAGTGCTAGTTCCCTTACAGCAGGGTCCTACGAGCAGTACTTC.

The chain recombines TRBV11-3 with TRBJ2-7, with no clear D. Trimming stripped 1 base from V and 6 bases from J, with 7 bases between. Looked up from germline, CDR1 is SGHNT and CDR2 is YENEEA. CDR3 size: 12 residues. CDR3 region: CASSLGAGEQYF. The CDR3 DNA sequence: TGTGCCAGCAGCTTAGGGGCCGGCGAGCAGTACTTC.

This rearrangement joins TRBV29-1 to TRBJ1-6; TRBD1 is a possible D gene (5 bases). V gave up 6 bases and J gave up 0 bases, with 12 bases separating them. Germline V gene sequence: CDR1 SQVTM, CDR2 ANQGSEA. This CDR3 has 15 residues. CDR3: CSVQVGGSYNSPLHF. The CDR3 nucleotides read TGCAGCGTCCAGGTCGGGGGCTCCTATAATTCACCCCTCCACTTT.

V gene TRBV5-5 combines with J gene TRBJ2-2; no reliable D call. Germline CDR1 and CDR2: SGHKS and YYEKEE (reference sequence). The CDR3 contains 13 residues. V lost 4 bases, J lost 3 bases, and 7 bases lay in between. The CDR3 DNA reads as TGTGCCAGCAGCCTAGACCACACCGGGGAGCTGTTTTTT. Its translation is CASSLDHTGELFF.

This clone was detected once. The chain is built from TRBV28 and TRBJ1-4; 7 bases map to TRBD1. The CDR3 has 15 amino acids. The trim removed 2 bases at V and 1 base at J, leaving 1 base unmatched. Germline V CDR1 and CDR2: MDHEN, SYDVKM. CDR3: CASSLAGGTNEKLFF. CDR3 nucleotides: TGTGCCAGCAGTTTAGCAGGGGGAACTAATGAAAAACTGTTTTTT.

The chain joins TRBV14 to TRBJ2-7, with D possibly matching TRBD2 (7 bases). This CDR3 has 15 residues. The V gene's germline CDR1 is SGHDN and CDR2 FVKESK. The V and J ends lost 1 base and 0 bases respectively, with 10 bases between them. DNA of the CDR3: TGTGCCAGCAGCCAAGTGGGGGGGGCCTCCTACGAGCAGTACTTC. Protein product: CASSQVGGASYEQYF. The variable domain in full, with the rest retrieved from reference TRBV14 and TRBJ2-7, is EAGVTQFPSHSVIEKGQTVTLRCDPISGHDNLYWYRRVMGKEIKFLLHFVKESKQDESGMPNNRFLAERTGGTYSTLKVQPAELEDSGVYFCASSQVGGASYEQYFGPGTRLTVT.

The gene calls are TRBV5-1 and TRBJ2-3; D is perhaps TRBD1 (6 bases). CDR3 length: 15 residues. CDR1 SGHRS and CDR2 YFSETQ come from the germline V gene. Between the trimmed V and J ends, which lost 0 bases and 4 bases, there was a span of 12 bases. In nucleotides, the CDR3 is TGCGCCAGCAGCTTGGCCGTGGGGGCGGCAGATACGCAGTATTTT. Amino acid sequence: CASSLAVGAADTQYF.

V gene TRBV27 combines with J gene TRBJ1-2; D remains ambiguous. The V end lost 3 bases, the J end lost 4 bases, and 12 bases lay between the germline ends. CDR1 and CDR2 (germline): MNHEY, SMNVEV (reference sequence). The CDR3 consists of 14 residues. The CDR3 reads CASSLHWASYGYTF. For the CDR3, the DNA is TGTGCCAGCAGTTTGCATTGGGCCAGCTATGGCTACACCTTC.

The chain has TRBV5-8 and TRBJ1-1; D is possibly TRBD1 (5 bases). Germline CDR1 and CDR2: SGHTS and YDEGEE. The V and J ends lost 1 base and 0 bases respectively, with 7 bases between them. This CDR3 has 14 residues. CDR3 sequence reads: CASSLRGMNTEAFF. CDR3 coding DNA: TGTGCCAGCAGCTTGAGGGGAATGAACACTGAAGCTTTCTTT.

The chain is built from TRBV19 and TRBJ1-5; no firm D call. Trimming took 6 bases from V and 3 from J, leaving 12 bases between them. Germline V gene lookup returns CDR1 LNHDA and CDR2 SQIVND (reference sequence). The CDR3 is 14 residues long. CDR3 protein: CASRSGGNNQPQHF. The CDR3 DNA is TGTGCCAGTAGAAGTGGCGGGAACAATCAGCCCCAGCATTTT.

The chain links TRBV28 to TRBJ1-2; the match to TRBD1 covers 9 bases. There are 14 residues in the CDR3. In germline, CDR1 is MDHEN, CDR2 SYDVKM. J gave up 6 bases and V 7 bases, and 9 bases lay outside the gene matches. The CDR3 loop reads CASILPGTGNGYTF. Written as DNA, the CDR3 is TGTGCCAGCATTCTACCCGGGACAGGGAATGGCTACACCTTC.

This clone was seen a single time. The chain links TRBV19 to TRBJ2-5; TRBD2 agrees at 12 bases. The trim removed 5 bases at V and 7 bases at J, leaving 11 bases unmatched. This CDR3 comprises 16 residues. Germline CDR1 LNHDA, CDR2 SQIVND (reference sequence). The CDR3 DNA sequence: TGTGCCAGTAGTCCACGACTAGCGGGGGCCGGGGGGACCCAGTACTTC. Protein sequence: CASSPRLAGAGGTQYF.

This clone has a handful of counts. The rearrangement links TRBV6-2 or TRBV6-3 to TRBJ2-5; 11 positions match TRBD2. Germline values: CDR1 MNHEY, CDR2 SVGEGT. The CDR3 runs 17 residues. Trimming removed 1 base from V and 4 bases from J; junction bases left unmatched: 8. CDR3 region: CASSYLVAGGPRETQYF. The DNA of the CDR3 is TGTGCCAGCAGTTACTTGGTAGCGGGGGGGCCACGAGAGACCCAGTACTTC.

This chain joins TRBV7-9 and TRBJ2-2, with D perhaps matching TRBD1 (5 bases). The ends were cut back, 0 bases at V and 5 bases at J, with 10 bases in the middle. This CDR3 region has 15 residues. The germline gives CDR1 SEHNR, CDR2 FQNEAQ (reference sequence). The CDR3 DNA is TGTGCCAGCAGCTTAGCCAGGGTGAGGACCGGGGAGCTGTTTTTT. It codes for CASSLARVRTGELFF.

This chain joins TRBV24-1 and TRBJ2-3; 7 positions match TRBD2. From germline, CDR1 is KGHDR and CDR2 SFDVKD. Unmatched junction bases numbered 4, after V lost 4 bases and J lost 4 bases. CDR3 length: 14 amino acids. The chain's CDR3 is CATSERGGSDTQYF. The CDR3 region has the DNA TGTGCCACCAGTGAAAGGGGAGGGTCAGATACGCAGTATTTT.

The chain couples TRBV5-4 to TRBJ1-2; 7 bases match TRBD1. The J segment lost 1 base and the V segment lost 3 bases, leaving 18 bases of the junction unmatched. The CDR3 runs 19 residues. Germline CDR1 reads SGHNT; CDR2 reads YYREEE (reference sequence). The CDR3 region is CASSSRLGGNPNLNYGYTF. The CDR3 nucleotides are TGTGCCAGCAGCTCCCGATTAGGGGGCAACCCAAACCTTAACTATGGCTACACCTTC.

This chain uses TRBV6-5 with TRBJ1-1; D possibly corresponds to TRBD1 (5 bases). Trimming took 8 bases from V and 11 from J, leaving 24 bases between them. Germline V gene data show CDR1 as MNHEY and CDR2 as SVGAGI. This CDR3 is built from 14 residues. CDR3 residues: CASADRQRPWKAFF. As DNA, the CDR3 is TGTGCCAGCGCAGACCGACAGCGCCCTTGGAAGGCTTTCTTT.

The V and J genes are TRBV5-1 and TRBJ2-2; 7 nucleotides line up with TRBD1. The ends lost 5 bases at V and 0 bases at J; junction bases unmatched: 4. The CDR3 loop spans 15 amino acids. Germline CDR1 is SGHRS and CDR2 is YFSETQ. The CDR3 nucleotides are TGCGCCAGCAGGTTAGGGGGCGCGAACACCGGGGAGCTGTTTTTT. Translating it yields CASRLGGANTGELFF.

This sequence joins TRBV6-2 or TRBV6-3 and TRBJ2-3; a possible D gene is TRBD1 (5 bases). Trimming left V 4 bases short and J 2 bases short, with 10 bases between. This CDR3 is built from 14 residues. Germline lookup yields CDR1 MNHEY and CDR2 SVGEGT. Written as DNA, the CDR3 is TGTGCCAGCAGTTGGACACAGACCACAGATACGCAGTATTTT. Protein sequence: CASSWTQTTDTQYF.

The CDR3 protein is CASSTGLRTGELFF. Here the CDR3 DNA reads TGTGCCAGCAGCACAGGGCTGCGCACCGGGGAGCTGTTTTTT. The chain joins TRBV7-3 to TRBJ2-2, with D possibly matching TRBD1 (6 bases). The CDR3 loop spans 14 amino acids. Germline V gene data show CDR1 as SGHTA and CDR2 as FQGTGA. Trimming took off 5 bases at V and 4 bases at J, with 11 bases between the two ends.

The V and J genes are TRBV27 and TRBJ2-7, with a weak D call TRBD1 (6 bases). This CDR3 has 15 amino acids. The V and J ends lost 2 bases and 2 bases respectively, with 13 bases between them. CDR1 is MNHEY and CDR2 is SMNVEV in the germline V gene (reference sequence). CDR3 amino acids: CASSLMTGAPYEQYF. As DNA, the CDR3 is TGTGCCAGCAGTTTAATGACAGGTGCCCCCTACGAGCAGTACTTC.

This clone was detected only once. The chain joins TRBV13 to TRBJ1-2; D might be TRBD1 (5 bases). Trimming took off 5 bases at V and 5 bases at J, with 24 bases between the two ends. Germline V gives CDR1 PRHDT, CDR2 FYEKMQ (reference sequence). The CDR3 consists of 17 residues. The CDR3 protein is CASSLGTVYKLEYGYTF. The CDR3 DNA reads TGTGCCAGCAGCCTCGGGACTGTCTATAAGCTCGAGTATGGCTACACCTTC.

A few counts support this clone. The rearrangement uses TRBV29-1 and TRBJ1-2; D gene unclear. Deletions cut 0 bases from V and 5 bases from J, with 19 bases between. Germline assignment: CDR1 SQVTM and CDR2 ANQGSEA. This CDR3 contains 16 residues. The CDR3 DNA follows: TGCAGCGTTGAAGATTGGAGGTACAGCCGGTCTTATGGCTACACCTTC. This codes for CSVEDWRYSRSYGYTF.

V and J are TRBV3-1 (or the pseudogene TRBV3-2) and TRBJ2-3; D may be TRBD1 (5 bases). The CDR3 loop spans 15 amino acids. CDR1 and CDR2 (germline): LGHDT, YNNKEL (reference sequence). The V end was cut by 4 bases, the J end by 0 bases, with 11 bases between. DNA for the CDR3: TGTGCCAGCAGCCGACAGTTTGAAAGCACAGATACGCAGTATTTT. It codes for CASSRQFESTDTQYF.